The 28 T cell receptor delta chains below were found in one sample sequenced in a study of gamma delta lymphoproliferative disorders and STAT genes. Sequencing used genomic DNA taken from PBMCs of patients and controls. TCRdb repeated clone calling on the multiplex PCR reads with CATT. Of 2,300 or so delta-chain clones listed, approximately 1.5% are singletons. Sequenced material: blood. All receptors come from a human donor in good health.

This clone was counted a few times. TCRdb's protein for this DNA is that of a much larger clone and differs from the translation at residue 4, likely a read error; the protein shown is the DNA translation. The chain employs TRDV1 and TRDJ1; 13 bases fit TRDD3. CDR1 and CDR2 from the germline V gene are TSWWSYY and QGS. J was trimmed by 4 bases and V by 7 bases; bases with no gene match: 33. This CDR3 comprises 24 residues. In DNA form, the CDR3 reads TGTGCTCTTGAGGCCTGGACTACACTATTTACTGGGGGATACGCTCGGGTTGAGGGCGATAAACTCATCTTT. Translating gives CALEAWTTLFTGGYARVEGDKLIF.

This clone appeared many times. A far more abundant clone sits one base away, making this likely a read error. This chain uses TRDV2 with TRDJ1, with TRDD3 matching 8 bases. Trimming cost V 5 bases and J 2 bases; bases outside gene matches: 6. CDR3 size: 14 residues. Germline V lookup: CDR1 GEAIGNYY, CDR2 EKD. CDR3 loop: CACGKLGGTDKLIF. The CDR3 coding sequence is TGTGCCTGTGGCAAACTGGGGGGTACCGATAAACTCATCTTT.

This clone was observed a handful of times. This DNA translates differently at residue 5 from the TCRdb protein, which is that of a much larger clone; a read error is likely, and the protein shown is the DNA's own translation. This chain joins TRDV2 and TRDJ1, with 9 bases that match TRDD3. The CDR3 extends over 15 amino acids. V dropped 0 bases and J dropped 3; count of bases not matched to a gene: 4. Germline V lookup: CDR1 GEAIGNYY, CDR2 EKD. In DNA, the CDR3 is TGTGCCTGTGACACCGTGGGGGATAACCCCGATAAACTCATCTTT. Protein: CACDTVGDNPDKLIF.

Many counts were recorded for this clone. Given a far larger clone just one base away, this is likely a sequencing read error. The same CDR3 can be traced to other DNA sequences in this sample. This chain links TRDV1 with TRDJ1; TRDD3 matches 13 bases. CDR1 TSWWSYY and CDR2 QGS come from the germline V gene. The CDR3 is made up of 25 amino acids. The V segment lost 1 base and the J segment 0 bases; nucleotides outside the gene matches: 26. The CDR3, as DNA: TGTGCTCTTGGGGAACCGTTACTGACCCGTACTGGGGGATACGCGAAGAAGCTCTACACCGATAAACTCATCTTT. This translates into CALGEPLLTRTGGYAKKLYTDKLIF.

This clone was seen a few times. The protein TCRdb lists belongs to a much larger clone and differs from this DNA's translation at residue 6, which points to a read error; the protein shown is made from the DNA. The V call is TRDV1, the J call TRDJ1, with 9 bases fitting TRDD2. V shed 2 bases and J 3 bases; nucleotides not matched to a gene: 10. The CDR3 length is 17 residues. Germline V lookup: CDR1 TSWWSYY, CDR2 QGS. The CDR3, as DNA: TGTGCTCTTGGGGAATCCATCCCTTCCTACGTTGCCGATAAACTCATCTTT. It translates to CALGESIPSYVADKLIF.

This clone is large (0.1 to 1%) by share. This sample also contains other DNA sequences that code for the same CDR3. The CDR3 nucleotides read TGTGCCTGTGACACCGAATTCGGGGATAAACAGTACACCGATAAACTCATCTTT. Amino acid sequence: CACDTEFGDKQYTDKLIF. The J gene is TRDJ1, the V gene TRDV2, with 7 nucleotides matching TRDD3. The germline gives CDR1 GEAIGNYY, CDR2 EKD. The CDR3 consists of 18 residues. The J segment lost 0 bases and the V segment lost 0 bases, leaving 12 bases of the junction unmatched.

This clone has only a few counts. TCRdb records a much larger clone's protein for this DNA, with a difference at residue 8 that likely arises from a read error; the protein given is the translation of the DNA. This rearrangement joins TRDV2 to TRDJ1, with 9 bases matching TRDD3. CDR3 length: 19 amino acids. In germline, CDR1 is GEAIGNYY, CDR2 EKD. V shed 0 bases, J shed 2 bases, and the junction held 15 bases outside the gene matches. The CDR3 DNA reads TGTGCCTGTGACACCATTCTTAGGGGATACGCGAGAGAGACCGATAAACTCATCTTT. It translates to CACDTILRGYARETDKLIF.

This clone was observed a few times. This DNA translates differently at residue 21 from the TCRdb protein, which is that of a much larger clone; a read error is likely, and the protein shown is the DNA's own translation. V is TRDV1 and J is TRDJ1, with 7 bases that match TRDD3. The CDR3 sequence is 22 residues long. Per the germline V gene, CDR1 is TSWWSYY and CDR2 is QGS. The CDR3 region is CALGELEAEGYRSPRLGDKLTF. Written as DNA, the CDR3 is TGTGCTCTTGGGGAACTCGAAGCTGAGGGATACCGATCACCTAGACTGGGCGATAAACTCACCTTT.

This clone appeared a few times. The protein recorded in TCRdb matches a much larger clone and deviates from this DNA's translation at residue 11, suggesting a read error; the protein here is obtained by translating the DNA. V usage is TRDV2 and J usage is TRDJ1; 7 nucleotides align to TRDD3. The CDR3 consists of 18 residues. Germline trimming cut 0 bases from V and 0 bases from J; bases unmatched to any gene: 12. Germline V lookup: CDR1 GEAIGNYY, CDR2 EKD. The CDR3, as DNA: TGTGCCTGTGACACCGTAGTGGGGGAGCCAAGATACACCGATAAACTCATCTTT. Protein product: CACDTVVGEPRYTDKLIF.

As to this clone: Translating this DNA gives a protein that differs at residue 12 from the TCRdb one, which belongs to a much larger clone; a read error is likely, and the protein shown is this translation. This sequence joins TRDV1 and TRDJ1, with 11 bases aligning to TRDD3. Germline lookup yields CDR1 TSWWSYY and CDR2 QGS. V was pared by 3 bases and J by 0 bases, with 27 bases of the junction left unmatched. This CDR3 region has 24 residues. CDR3 in DNA: TGTGCTCTTGGGGACCAACTTTCCTACACGAGGGACTGGGGGATATTCGGGTACACCGATAAACTCATCTTT. The encoded protein is CALGDQLSYTRDWGIFGYTDKLIF.

The sample holds a few counts of this clone. The mismatch at residue 12 between this DNA's translation and the TCRdb protein of a much larger clone likely reflects a read error; the protein shown is translated from the DNA. The rearrangement uses TRDV3 and TRDJ1; 9 bases line up with TRDD3. This CDR3 has 15 amino acids. The germline V gene has CDR1 TVYSNPD and CDR2 GDNSRS (reference sequence). In DNA, the CDR3 is TGTGCCTTTACAAACCCCGGGGGATACACCGATAGACTCATCTTT. It yields the protein CAFTNPGGYTDRLIF.

This clone showed up just a few times. The protein TCRdb lists belongs to a much larger clone and differs from this DNA's translation at residue 20, which points to a read error; the protein shown is made from the DNA. The rearrangement links TRDV1 to TRDJ1; 11 positions match TRDD3. The germline V gene has CDR1 TSWWSYY and CDR2 QGS. This CDR3 has 21 amino acids. The CDR3 reads CALGDVDLPTLGDTGTDKLTF. Here the CDR3 DNA reads TGTGCTCTTGGGGACGTCGATCTTCCTACGCTGGGGGATACCGGGACCGATAAACTCACCTTT.

Note on this clone: TCRdb has a much larger clone's protein, which differs at residue 14 from the translation of this DNA, likely because of a read error; what is shown is the protein translated from the DNA. The rearrangement uses TRDV2 and TRDJ1; possibly TRDD3 for D (5 bases). CDR1 is GEAIGNYY, CDR2 EKD, per germline. V was shortened by 0 bases and J by 3 bases, with 25 bases between the two germline ends. The CDR3 is made up of 19 amino acids. The CDR3 region has the DNA TGTGCCTGTGACACCGTGGAAAGAAGGGGGCCAGAGTACGCCGATAAACTCATCTTT. The encoded protein is CACDTVERRGPEYADKLIF.

This clone was observed a few times. The TCRdb record carries a much larger clone's protein, which differs from this DNA's translation at residue 23; a read error is the likely cause, and the protein listed here is the DNA translation. V and J are TRDV1 and TRDJ1, with 7 bases fitting TRDD3. CDR1 is TSWWSYY and CDR2 is QGS in the germline V gene. The CDR3 has 25 residues. CDR3 in DNA: TGTGCTCTTGGGGAACATTACCCGTTCCTCCCAGTACTGGGGACCCGGGCCTTAAGGACCGATAAACCCATCTTT. Its protein is CALGEHYPFLPVLGTRALRTDKPIF.

The sample holds a few counts of this clone. The protein recorded in TCRdb matches a much larger clone and deviates from this DNA's translation at residue 7, suggesting a read error; the protein here is obtained by translating the DNA. This chain links TRDV3 with TRDJ1; maybe TRDD3 (5 bases). Deletions cut 1 base from V and 3 bases from J, with 21 bases between. Per germline, CDR1 TVYSNPD and CDR2 GDNSRS (reference sequence). The CDR3 is 16 residues long. CDR3 in amino acids: CAFTNASDTLPDKLIF. The CDR3, as DNA: TGTGCCTTTACGAATGCGAGCGATACATTGCCCGATAAACTCATCTTT.

Concerning this clone itself: The protein held in TCRdb is that of a much larger clone and does not match this DNA's translation at residue 4, likely because of a read error; the protein shown is translated from the DNA. V usage is TRDV2 and J usage is TRDJ3; 13 positions match TRDD3. The CDR3 extends over 22 amino acids. The J segment lost 0 bases and the V segment lost 5 bases, leaving 15 bases of the junction unmatched. The germline V gene has CDR1 GEAIGNYY and CDR2 EKD. CDR3 coding DNA: TGTGCCTGTGGCCGGCTACTGGGGGATACGACACTAAGCTCCTGGGACACCCGACAGATGTTTTTC. This gives the protein CACGRLLGDTTLSSWDTRQMFF.

Regarding this clone: A read error likely explains this, since a far larger clone differs by one base. The identical CDR3 is also encoded by other nucleotide sequences in the sample. The gene calls are TRDV1 and TRDJ1, with TRDD3 matching 8 bases. The CDR3 length is 17 residues. J gave up 3 bases and V 6 bases, and 15 bases lay outside the gene matches. CDR1 and CDR2 (germline): TSWWSYY, QGS. CDR3 nucleotide sequence: TGTGCTCTTGGTAGATGCCATTGGGGGATGACAGCCGATAAACTCATCTTT. Protein: CALGRCHWGMTADKLIF.

This clone appeared a few times. A single base is all that separates this from a far larger clone, so a read error is likely. Other nucleotide sequences in the sample specify the same CDR3. V usage is TRDV2 and J usage is TRDJ1; 11 bases are a match to TRDD3. The CDR3 runs 18 residues. Germline-derived CDR1 and CDR2 are GEAIGNYY and EKD. CDR3 nucleotide sequence: TGCGCCTGTGACACCGTGGGTACTGGGGGATATTACACCGATAAACTCATCTTT. It is translated as CACDTVGTGGYYTDKLIF.

A few counts support this clone. Since a far larger clone is one base different, this is likely a read error. Within the sample, other DNA sequences also encode this same CDR3. The genes are TRDV3 and TRDJ2; TRDD3 matches 10 bases. There are 14 residues in the CDR3. CDR1 TVYSNPD and CDR2 GDNSRS come from the germline V gene (reference sequence). CDR3 sequence reads: CAFLGDTLTAQLFF. CDR3 sequence (DNA): TGTGCCTTCTTGGGGGATACTTTAACAGCACAACTCTTCTTT.

This clone was seen a few times. A far larger clone differs by one base, so this is likely a read error. This sample also contains other DNA sequences that code for the same CDR3. The chain employs TRDV2 and TRDJ1; 9 positions match TRDD3. Trimming took 3 bases from V and 2 from J; bases not matched to a gene: 9. CDR3 length: 16 residues. CDR1 is GEAIGNYY, CDR2 EKD, per germline. CDR3 sequence (DNA): TGTGCCTGTGACCCACTGGGGGACACGCATACCGATAAACTCATCTTT. This encodes CACDPLGDTHTDKLIF.

With respect to this clone: TCRdb has a much larger clone's protein, which differs at residue 10 from the translation of this DNA, likely because of a read error; what is shown is the protein translated from the DNA. Distinct nucleotide sequences in the sample also encode this CDR3. DNA of the CDR3: TGTGCCTGTGACACCATACCCCAGGCGCGAAGCGGGTACACCGATAAACTCATCTTT. Its translation: CACDTIPQARSGYTDKLIF. The J gene is TRDJ1, the V gene TRDV2, with D unclear. The CDR3 is 19 amino acids. Germline loops: CDR1 GEAIGNYY, CDR2 EKD. The V and J ends lost 0 bases and 0 bases respectively, with 22 bases between them.

This clone showed up just a few times. It is likely a read error: a sequence one base away is far more abundant. Distinct nucleotide sequences in the sample also encode this CDR3. The chain carries TRDV1 and TRDJ1; 11 bases agree with TRDD3. Germline CDR1 reads TSWWSYY; CDR2 reads QGS. This CDR3 spans 24 amino acids. For the CDR3, the DNA is TGTGCTCTTGGGGAACTATTGTTCTACGCACTTAGTGGGGGATACGCAGTGTACACCGACAAACTCATCTTT. This encodes CALGELLFYALSGGYAVYTDKLIF.

There are a few counts of this clone. A single base is all that separates this from a far larger clone, so a read error is likely. Different DNA sequences within this sample yield the same CDR3. The chain links TRDV2 to TRDJ3; 10 bases agree with TRDD3. Germline V lookup: CDR1 GEAIGNYY, CDR2 EKD. Trimming took 3 bases from V and 2 from J; bases not matched to a gene: 18. CDR3 length equals 22 residues. DNA for the CDR3: TGTGCCTGTGACTCACCAGGCATGGGGGATACCCTAAGCCCCTGGGACACCCGACAGATGTTTTTC. It yields the protein CACDSPGMGDTLSPWDTRQMFF.

Regarding this clone: TCRdb assigns this DNA the protein of a much larger clone, which departs from its translation at residue 15; this likely reflects a read error, and the protein shown comes from translating the DNA. The chain uses TRDV1 and TRDJ1; either TRDD2 or TRDD3 may supply D (6 bases each). This CDR3 has 25 residues. The V end lost 5 bases, the J end lost 1 base, and 44 bases lay between the germline ends. Looked up from germline, CDR1 is TSWWSYY and CDR2 is QGS. The CDR3 DNA sequence: TGTGCTCTTGGGATACCCTTAAACCTTATCCTACGGGGTGGGAGATACGCCTGGGGCACCGATAAACTCATCTTT. This encodes CALGIPLNLILRGGRYAWGTDKLIF.

Comments on this clone: TCRdb's protein for this DNA is that of a much larger clone and differs from the translation at residue 11, likely a read error; the protein shown is the DNA translation. The DNA for the CDR3 is TGTGCCTCCCCGGGCAGGGGGGATAACACCCATAAACTCATCTTT. Its translation is CASPGRGDNTHKLIF. V is TRDV3 and J is TRDJ1; TRDD3 aligns across 8 bases. The CDR3 is 15 residues long. The V gene's germline CDR1 is TVYSNPD and CDR2 GDNSRS (reference sequence). Looking up the rest from reference TRDV3 and TRDJ1 gives the full variable domain: CDKVTQSSPDQTVASGSEVVLLCTYDTVYSNPDLFWYRIRPDYSFQFVFYGDNSRSEGADFTQGRFSVKHILTQKAFHLVISPVRTEDSATYYCASPGRGDNTHKLIFGKGTRVTVEP.

A remark on this clone: The protein recorded in TCRdb matches a much larger clone and deviates from this DNA's translation at residue 6, suggesting a read error; the protein here is obtained by translating the DNA. The J gene is TRDJ1, the V gene TRDV2, with 9 bases lining up with TRDD3. The CDR3 spans 20 residues. V was clipped by 0 bases and J by 4 bases; unmatched bases: 20. The germline CDR1 and CDR2 sequences are GEAIGNYY and EKD. This chain's CDR3 is CACDTAGVSGGSVPHDKLIF. The CDR3 region has the DNA TGTGCCTGTGACACCGCGGGGGTGTCTGGGGGATCTGTACCCCACGATAAACTCATCTTT.

This clone has only a few counts. TCRdb records a much larger clone's protein for this DNA, with a difference at residue 12 that likely arises from a read error; the protein given is the translation of the DNA. The chain uses TRDV2 and TRDJ1; the match to TRDD3 covers 8 bases. CDR3 length equals 16 residues. CDR1 GEAIGNYY and CDR2 EKD come from the germline V gene. CDR3 sequence (DNA): TGTGCCTGTGACAAACTGGGGGGAGTGTACACCGGTAAACTCATCTTT. It specifies CACDKLGGVYTGKLIF.

This clone turned up a few times. It is likely a read error: a sequence one base away is far more abundant. The rearrangement uses TRDV1 and TRDJ1; 11 bases map to TRDD3. CDR3 length equals 24 residues. V shed 0 bases and J 0 bases; nucleotides not matched to a gene: 24. Germline-derived CDR1 and CDR2 are TSWWSYY and QGS. This CDR3 is CALGELLFYALSGGYAMYTDKLIF. CDR3 sequence (DNA): TGTGCTCTTGGGGAACTATTGTTCTACGCACTTAGTGGGGGATACGCAATGTACACCGATAAACTCATCTTT.